This is a list of T cell receptor beta chains from one sample in a study of radiation and T cells in renal cell carcinoma. The method was immunoSEQ multiplex PCR; TCRdb's version includes in-frame clones alone and lacks a portion of them. The sample includes around 16,000 clones, 45% to 70% of them seen just once. The sample was tumor tissue, taken from a patient whose treatment was nephrectomy without radiotherapy. These receptors were collected from a man in his fifties or sixties with renal cell carcinoma. CDR3s include the opening cysteine and the closing phenylalanine or tryptophan. The order of the fields is J gene, V gene, CDR3 length, D gene, clone size, CDR3 protein, CDR3 DNA. A D gene is named only where the DNA matches it firmly. For some rows the clone size is stated as once, few or many, or as a class when expanded; others skip it.

j_gene: TRBJ1-2
v_gene: TRBV29-1
len: 14
d_gene: TRBD1
abundance: .
CDR3aa: CSVEDRDRGSGYTF
CDR3nt: TGCAGCGTTGAAGATCGGGACAGGGGATCTGGCTACACCTTC

j_gene: TRBJ2-1
v_gene: TRBV10-1
len: 19
d_gene: TRBD2
abundance: .
CDR3aa: CASSDTPGLAVSSYNEQFF
CDR3nt: TGCGCCAGCAGTGATACGCCGGGGCTAGCGGTGAGCTCCTACAATGAGCAGTTCTTC

j_gene: TRBJ2-5
v_gene: TRBV4-2
len: 13
d_gene: .
abundance: once
CDR3aa: CASSYTAQETQYF
CDR3nt: TGTGCCAGCAGCTACACAGCCCAAGAGACCCAGTACTTC

j_gene: TRBJ1-1
v_gene: TRBV9
len: 13
d_gene: TRBD1
abundance: .
CDR3aa: CASSVGTGTEAFF
CDR3nt: TGTGCCAGCAGCGTAGGGACAGGCACTGAAGCTTTCTTT

j_gene: TRBJ1-2
v_gene: TRBV5-1
len: 13
d_gene: .
abundance: .
CDR3aa: CASTGQSNYGYTF
CDR3nt: TGCGCCAGCACCGGACAGTCTAACTATGGCTACACCTTC

j_gene: TRBJ2-5
v_gene: TRBV7-9
len: 15
d_gene: TRBD1
abundance: few
CDR3aa: CASSSNQGAGETQYF
CDR3nt: TGTGCCAGCAGCTCAAATCAGGGGGCAGGGGAGACCCAGTACTTC

j_gene: TRBJ1-1
v_gene: TRBV10-3
len: 14
d_gene: TRBD1
abundance: .
CDR3aa: CAISELAGGTEAFF
CDR3nt: TGTGCCATCAGTGAGTTGGCAGGGGGCACTGAAGCTTTCTTT

j_gene: TRBJ2-3
v_gene: TRBV19
len: 15
d_gene: .
abundance: few
CDR3aa: CASSARTAGTDTQYF
CDR3nt: TGTGCCAGTAGTGCCCGGACAGCCGGCACAGATACGCAGTATTTT

j_gene: TRBJ1-2
v_gene: TRBV4-2
len: 15
d_gene: .
abundance: .
CDR3aa: CASSQDLSPSYGYTF
CDR3nt: TGTGCCAGCAGCCAAGATCTCTCACCATCCTATGGCTACACCTTC

j_gene: TRBJ2-3
v_gene: TRBV5-4
len: 16
d_gene: TRBD2
abundance: .
CDR3aa: CASSLAGRAPGDTQYF
CDR3nt: TGTGCCAGCAGCTTAGCAGGGAGGGCCCCTGGAGATACGCAGTATTTT

j_gene: TRBJ1-1
v_gene: TRBV7-2
len: 15
d_gene: .
abundance: .
CDR3aa: CASTPPAPRETEAFF
CDR3nt: TGTGCCAGCACCCCTCCCGCACCCCGGGAAACTGAAGCTTTCTTT

j_gene: TRBJ2-3
v_gene: TRBV30
len: 13
d_gene: .
abundance: .
CDR3aa: CAWRSSRTDTQYF
CDR3nt: TGTGCCTGGAGAAGCTCCAGGACAGATACGCAGTATTTT

j_gene: TRBJ1-1
v_gene: TRBV6-6
len: 11
d_gene: .
abundance: few
CDR3aa: CASRLNTEAFF
CDR3nt: TGTGCCAGCCGCTTGAACACTGAAGCTTTCTTT

j_gene: TRBJ1-1
v_gene: TRBV2
len: 14
d_gene: .
abundance: many
CDR3aa: CASIGRTKNTEAFF
CDR3nt: TGTGCCAGCATAGGACGCACGAAGAACACTGAAGCTTTCTTT

j_gene: TRBJ1-1
v_gene: TRBV2
len: 11
d_gene: .
abundance: medium-sized
CDR3aa: CASGGNTEAFF
CDR3nt: TGTGCCAGCGGCGGGAACACTGAAGCTTTCTTT

j_gene: TRBJ1-5
v_gene: TRBV5-5
len: 15
d_gene: .
abundance: .
CDR3aa: CASSLDQGLNQPQHF
CDR3nt: TGTGCCAGCAGCTTGGACCAGGGACTCAATCAGCCCCAGCATTTT

j_gene: TRBJ2-2
v_gene: TRBV5-4
len: 15
d_gene: TRBD2
abundance: few
CDR3aa: CASSWTSGSPGELFF
CDR3nt: TGTGCCAGCAGCTGGACTAGCGGGAGCCCCGGGGAGCTGTTTTTT

j_gene: TRBJ2-7
v_gene: TRBV7-8
len: 13
d_gene: .
abundance: .
CDR3aa: CASHEVGGYEQYF
CDR3nt: TGTGCCAGCCACGAGGTCGGGGGCTACGAGCAGTACTTC

j_gene: TRBJ2-2
v_gene: TRBV27
len: 15
d_gene: TRBD1
abundance: medium-sized
CDR3aa: CASSKDRTNTGELFF
CDR3nt: TGTGCCAGCAGTAAGGACAGGACAAACACCGGGGAGCTGTTTTTT

j_gene: TRBJ2-3
v_gene: TRBV10-3
len: 14
d_gene: TRBD2
abundance: few
CDR3aa: CASQAGAFSDTQYF
CDR3nt: TGTGCCAGCCAAGCGGGAGCTTTTTCAGATACGCAGTATTTT

j_gene: TRBJ1-2
v_gene: TRBV6-5
len: 14
d_gene: .
abundance: .
CDR3aa: CASTTRRGVDGYTF
CDR3nt: TGTGCCAGCACTACCCGGAGGGGGGTGGATGGCTACACCTTC

j_gene: TRBJ1-5
v_gene: TRBV5-1
len: 14
d_gene: .
abundance: .
CDR3aa: CASSLDWGGQPQHF
CDR3nt: TGCGCCAGCAGCTTGGACTGGGGGGGCCAGCCCCAGCATTTT

j_gene: TRBJ1-1
v_gene: TRBV6-6
len: 15
d_gene: .
abundance: .
CDR3aa: CASSFPEGSVTEAFF
CDR3nt: TGTGCCAGCAGTTTCCCGGAGGGGTCGGTCACTGAAGCTTTCTTT

j_gene: TRBJ2-2
v_gene: TRBV5-1
len: 16
d_gene: TRBD1
abundance: few
CDR3aa: CASSSGQGANTGELFF
CDR3nt: TGCGCCAGCAGCTCAGGACAGGGCGCGAACACCGGGGAGCTGTTTTTT

j_gene: TRBJ2-7
v_gene: TRBV4-3
len: 14
d_gene: .
abundance: .
CDR3aa: CASSQDMSAWEQYF
CDR3nt: TGCGCCAGCAGCCAAGATATGTCAGCGTGGGAGCAGTACTTC

j_gene: TRBJ2-4
v_gene: TRBV7-9
len: 11
d_gene: .
abundance: few
CDR3aa: CASSSGFIQYF
CDR3nt: TGTGCCAGCAGCTCAGGGTTCATTCAGTACTTC

j_gene: TRBJ1-2
v_gene: TRBV5-1
len: 14
d_gene: .
abundance: .
CDR3aa: CASSLADSGYGYTF
CDR3nt: TGCGCCAGCAGCTTGGCGGACAGCGGCTATGGCTACACCTTC

j_gene: TRBJ2-7
v_gene: TRBV5-4
len: 14
d_gene: TRBD1
abundance: .
CDR3aa: CASSPWDSQYEQYF
CDR3nt: TGTGCCAGCAGCCCCTGGGACAGCCAATACGAGCAGTACTTC

j_gene: TRBJ1-1
v_gene: TRBV4-3
len: 15
d_gene: .
abundance: once
CDR3aa: CASSQDEDGGTEAFF
CDR3nt: TGCGCCAGCAGCCAAGATGAGGACGGGGGTACTGAAGCTTTCTTT

j_gene: TRBJ2-7
v_gene: TRBV7-9
len: 15
d_gene: .
abundance: .
CDR3aa: CASSLRRDTAYEQYF
CDR3nt: TGTGCCAGCAGCTTAAGGCGGGACACAGCCTACGAGCAGTACTTC

j_gene: TRBJ2-7
v_gene: TRBV19
len: 13
d_gene: .
abundance: few
CDR3aa: CASRPGMAYEQYF
CDR3nt: TGTGCCAGCCGTCCAGGCATGGCCTACGAGCAGTACTTC

j_gene: TRBJ2-5
v_gene: TRBV7-2
len: 11
d_gene: .
abundance: .
CDR3aa: CASSSLIYHNF
CDR3nt: TGTGCCAGCAGCTCGTTAATATACCACAACTTC

j_gene: TRBJ1-2
v_gene: TRBV27
len: 16
d_gene: .
abundance: .
CDR3aa: CASSLSPIMTGYGYTF
CDR3nt: TGTGCCAGCAGTTTATCGCCAATAATGACAGGCTATGGCTACACCTTC

j_gene: TRBJ2-3
v_gene: TRBV6-1
len: 13
d_gene: .
abundance: .
CDR3aa: CASSDHSTDTQYF
CDR3nt: TGTGCCAGCAGTGACCATAGCACAGATACGCAGTATTTT

j_gene: TRBJ2-2
v_gene: TRBV9
len: 14
d_gene: TRBD2
abundance: few
CDR3aa: CASSGRGNTGELFF
CDR3nt: TGTGCCAGTAGCGGGAGGGGGAACACCGGGGAGCTGTTTTTT

j_gene: TRBJ1-1
v_gene: TRBV6-5
len: 15
d_gene: TRBD1
abundance: medium-sized
CDR3aa: CASSYGLPGGGEAFF
CDR3nt: TGTGCCAGCAGTTATGGTCTTCCAGGGGGCGGTGAAGCTTTCTTT

j_gene: TRBJ2-2
v_gene: TRBV10-2
len: 18
d_gene: TRBD1
abundance: .
CDR3aa: CASRATNRDRGFTGELFF
CDR3nt: TGCGCCAGCAGGGCGACTAACCGGGACAGGGGGTTCACCGGGGAGCTGTTTTTT

j_gene: TRBJ2-7
v_gene: TRBV30
len: 13
d_gene: TRBD1
abundance: .
CDR3aa: CAGTGTGGYEQYF
CDR3nt: TGTGCCGGCACCGGGACAGGGGGCTACGAGCAGTACTTC

j_gene: TRBJ1-4
v_gene: TRBV28
len: 15
d_gene: .
abundance: .
CDR3aa: CASSLLGVLGEKLFF
CDR3nt: TGTGCCAGCAGTTTGTTGGGGGTGCTTGGAGAAAAACTGTTTTTT

j_gene: TRBJ1-2
v_gene: TRBV28
len: 17
d_gene: .
abundance: .
CDR3aa: CASRPLRDGQEDYGYTF
CDR3nt: TGTGCCAGCAGACCTCTCCGGGACGGTCAAGAAGACTATGGCTACACCTTC

j_gene: TRBJ1-4
v_gene: TRBV27
len: 12
d_gene: .
abundance: large
CDR3aa: CASSLLGEKLFF
CDR3nt: TGTGCCAGCAGTTTACTCGGTGAAAAACTGTTTTTT

j_gene: TRBJ2-3
v_gene: TRBV7-9
len: 14
d_gene: .
abundance: medium-sized
CDR3aa: CASSLWQDSDTQYF
CDR3nt: TGTGCCAGCAGCTTGTGGCAGGATTCAGATACGCAGTATTTT

j_gene: TRBJ2-7
v_gene: TRBV30
len: 15
d_gene: TRBD1
abundance: many
CDR3aa: CAWSGGTGRAYEQYF
CDR3nt: TGTGCCTGGAGTGGCGGGACAGGGAGGGCCTACGAGCAGTACTTC

j_gene: TRBJ2-7
v_gene: TRBV7-9
len: 13
d_gene: .
abundance: .
CDR3aa: CASSFPRAYEQYF
CDR3nt: TGTGCCAGCAGCTTCCCCAGAGCCTACGAGCAGTACTTC

j_gene: TRBJ2-1
v_gene: TRBV6-4
len: 14
d_gene: TRBD2
abundance: once
CDR3aa: CASSIASGRGEQFF
CDR3nt: TGTGCCAGCAGCATCGCAAGCGGGAGAGGTGAGCAGTTCTTC

j_gene: TRBJ2-3
v_gene: TRBV9
len: 16
d_gene: .
abundance: .
CDR3aa: CASSARASSITDTQYF
CDR3nt: TGTGCCAGCAGCGCCCGGGCTAGCTCCATCACAGATACGCAGTATTTT

j_gene: TRBJ2-2
v_gene: TRBV5-1
len: 15
d_gene: TRBD1
abundance: .
CDR3aa: CASSLEGGGTGELFF
CDR3nt: TGCGCCAGCAGCTTGGAAGGGGGCGGCACCGGGGAGCTGTTTTTT

j_gene: TRBJ1-6
v_gene: TRBV27
len: 15
d_gene: .
abundance: .
CDR3aa: CASRPDDLNNSPLHF
CDR3nt: TGTGCCAGCAGACCAGATGATCTAAATAATTCACCCCTCCACTTT